This TCR beta chain was identified during a study of shared clonotypes between healthy human individuals. The study, taken as a whole, reports: With several donors compared, around 5% of naive CD4 clonotypes were shared. The study's rarefaction showed incomplete sorted-subset sequencing despite large depth.

A note on this clone: Its antigen is undetermined.

The naive CD8 subset, CD45RO-negative cells positively selected for CCR7, excluded terminally differentiated effector memory CD45RA+ cells. V lost 2 bases to trimming and J lost 1 base, with 12 bases between them. CDR1 is SGHTA and CDR2 is FQGNSA in the germline V gene. The CDR3 contains 15 residues. Profiling relied on immunoSEQ multiplex PCR, and the TCRdb table lists in-frame clones only, not all of them. This table holds about 2.2 million clones, 85% to 95% found once. The sequencing sample was made of naive CD8+ T cells from PBMCs. The clonotype originates from a man in his late teens or twenties in good health. Some clones in this sample may be carry-over from other donors' samples. The J gene is TRBJ2-7, the V gene TRBV7-2; D remains unclear. Here the CDR3 DNA reads TGTGCCAGCAGCTTATCTGGGTGGAGTTCCTACGAGCAGTACTTC. It is translated as CASSLSGWSSYEQYF.